The 22 T cell receptor beta chains presented below share a single source sample, sequenced in a study of blood T cell repertoires in COVID-19. Generated by immunoSEQ multiplex PCR, the TCRdb table keeps only in-frame clones and is missing some. The sample includes about 100,000 clones, roughly nine tenths seen only once; the top ten take 5.1%. The sequenced sample consisted of peripheral blood. The receptors were gathered from a human donor in a cohort sampled during active COVID-19.

This clone appeared a single time. This chain connects TRBV5-1 to TRBJ2-3; the match to TRBD2 covers 13 bases. This CDR3 has 17 amino acids. Germline lookup yields CDR1 SGHRS and CDR2 YFSETQ. J gave up 0 bases and V 4 bases, and 5 bases lay outside the gene matches. This CDR3 reads CASSLGLAGTSTDTQYF. CDR3 sequence (DNA): TGCGCCAGCAGCCTGGGACTAGCGGGGACTAGCACAGATACGCAGTATTTT.

The chain employs TRBV5-4 and TRBJ2-2; 12 bases fit TRBD2. V shed 4 bases and J 2 bases; nucleotides not matched to a gene: 6. Germline V gene data show CDR1 as SGHNT and CDR2 as YYREEE (reference sequence). CDR3 length: 17 residues. This chain's CDR3 is CASSPLAGGINTGELFF. The CDR3 DNA follows: TGTGCCAGCAGCCCACTAGCGGGGGGCATTAACACCGGGGAGCTGTTTTTT. Based on the CDR3 plus reference TRBV5-4 and TRBJ2-2, the full variable domain is ETGVTQSPTHLIKTRGQQVTLRCSSQSGHNTVSWYQQALGQGPQFIFQYYREEENGRGNFPPRFSGLQFPNYSSELNVNALELDDSALYLCASSPLAGGINTGELFFGEGSRLTVL.

This clone was observed a handful of times. The chain carries TRBV7-3 and TRBJ1-3; D is unresolved. The ends were cut back, 9 bases at V and 3 bases at J, with 6 bases in the middle. This CDR3 is built from 11 residues. Looked up from germline, CDR1 is SGHTA and CDR2 is FQGTGA. The CDR3 loop is CASSNGNTIYF. CDR3 bases: TGTGCCAGTTCAAATGGAAACACCATATATTTT.

The chain combines TRBV28 with TRBJ2-7; maybe TRBD2 (6 bases). CDR3 length: 14 residues. The germline V gene encodes CDR1 MDHEN and CDR2 SYDVKM. V lost 4 bases, J lost 7 bases, and 17 bases lay in between. The CDR3 sequence: CASSWGGGVKEQYF. The CDR3 DNA sequence: TGTGCCAGCAGTTGGGGCGGCGGGGTGAAGGAGCAGTACTTC.

This rearrangement joins TRBV5-4 to TRBJ2-2; 8 nucleotides agree with TRBD2. Germline values: CDR1 SGHNT, CDR2 YYREEE (reference sequence). J lost 2 bases, V lost 4 bases, and 7 bases had no gene match. The CDR3 has 16 residues. CDR3 residues: CASSRPGTSNTGELFF. DNA for the CDR3: TGTGCCAGCAGCCGTCCCGGGACTAGTAACACCGGGGAGCTGTTTTTT.

For the CDR3, the DNA is TGTGCCACCAGTGATTCTGTGGGACAGGGGGCGCTTAATGAGCAGTTCTTC. This encodes CATSDSVGQGALNEQFF. The chain recombines TRBV24-1 with TRBJ2-1, with 12 bases identical to TRBD1. The CDR3 has 17 residues. Trimming removed 2 bases from V and 7 bases from J; junction bases left unmatched: 8. Germline V lookup: CDR1 KGHDR, CDR2 SFDVKD.

This chain joins TRBV9 and TRBJ2-3, with 8 nucleotides matching TRBD2. This CDR3 is 16 amino acids long. With 2 bases clipped from V and 1 base from J, the junction kept 6 bases outside the gene matches. In germline, CDR1 is SGDLS, CDR2 YYNGEE. CDR3 nucleotides: TGTGCCAGCAGCGTCGCGCCGACTAGCGGCACAGATACGCAGTATTTT. Translated, it gives CASSVAPTSGTDTQYF.

The rearrangement links TRBV4-2 to TRBJ2-6; 9 bases are a match to TRBD1. The CDR3 consists of 17 residues. V trimming: 4 bases; J trimming: 2 bases; junction bases outside the gene matches: 6. The germline CDR1 and CDR2 sequences are LGHNA and YNFKEQ. CDR3 nucleotide sequence: TGTGCCAGCAGCCCAGCCGGGACAGGGACTGGGGCCAACGTCCTGACTTTC. Its translation: CASSPAGTGTGANVLTF.

V gene TRBV28 combines with J gene TRBJ2-4, with 7 bases identical to TRBD1. This CDR3 contains 14 residues. CDR1 is MDHEN, CDR2 SYDVKM, per germline. V lost 5 bases to trimming and J lost 8 bases; unmatched junction nucleotides: 9. Here the CDR3 DNA reads TGTGCCAGCAGTGCATCAGGGGGTCGGGACATTCAGTACTTC. This translates into CASSASGGRDIQYF.

This chain uses TRBV18 with TRBJ2-1, with 14 bases matching TRBD2. The CDR3 extends over 17 amino acids. The germline gives CDR1 KGHSH, CDR2 LQKENI. V lost 2 bases and J lost 6; bases outside the gene matches: 6. Written as DNA, the CDR3 is TGTGCCAGCTCACCAGGGACTAGCGGGGGCCGGCCCAATGAGCAGTTCTTC. Amino acid sequence: CASSPGTSGGRPNEQFF.

The gene calls are TRBV3-1 (or the pseudogene TRBV3-2) and TRBJ1-3; D not certain. In germline, CDR1 is LGHDT, CDR2 YNNKEL (reference sequence). V shed 1 base and J shed 0 bases, with 10 bases lying between them. The CDR3 totals 16 residues. The chain's CDR3 is CASSQARRGSGNTIYF. The CDR3 region has the DNA TGTGCCAGCAGCCAAGCCCGACGGGGCTCTGGAAACACCATATATTTT.

The rearrangement joins TRBV2 to TRBJ1-4; D is ambiguous. This CDR3 contains 18 residues. The germline gives CDR1 SNHLY, CDR2 FYNNEI. V was pared by 5 bases and J by 0 bases, with 19 bases between. CDR3 nucleotide sequence: TGTGCCAGCAGTCTTCGTTTGTTGGAGGGAACAACTAATGAAAAACTGTTTTTT. The encoded protein is CASSLRLLEGTTNEKLFF.

The chain couples TRBV20-1 to TRBJ1-1; possibly TRBD1 for D (6 bases). This CDR3 contains 11 residues. V shed 3 bases and J shed 5 bases, with 7 bases lying between them. Germline CDR1 reads DFQATT; CDR2 reads SNEGSKA (reference sequence). The CDR3 protein is CSARDRTEAFF. CDR3 nucleotide sequence: TGCAGTGCTAGGGACAGAACTGAAGCTTTCTTT.

The rearrangement joins TRBV14 to TRBJ2-3; TRBD2 might be the D (5 bases). The CDR3 totals 15 residues. V lost 0 bases and J lost 6, with 13 bases in between. Germline assignment: CDR1 SGHDN and CDR2 FVKESK. CDR3 residues: CASSQDFGVGDTQYF. DNA of the CDR3: TGTGCCAGCAGCCAAGATTTCGGGGTCGGGGATACGCAGTATTTT. Full variable domain (remainder filled in from reference TRBV14 and TRBJ2-3): EAGVTQFPSHSVIEKGQTVTLRCDPISGHDNLYWYRRVMGKEIKFLLHFVKESKQDESGMPNNRFLAERTGGTYSTLKVQPAELEDSGVYFCASSQDFGVGDTQYFGPGTRLTVL.

The rearrangement uses TRBV4-3 and TRBJ2-7, with D possibly matching TRBD1 (5 bases). The CDR3 is made up of 15 amino acids. The germline CDR1 and CDR2 sequences are LGHNA and YSLEER. Trimming shortened V by 0 bases and J by 3 bases, and 12 bases separated the two germline ends. CDR3 DNA: TGCGCCAGCAGCCAAGATTCCAGGGCCCACTACGAGCAGTACTTC. Translation gives CASSQDSRAHYEQYF.

This rearrangement joins TRBV3-1 (or the pseudogene TRBV3-2) to TRBJ2-1; D perhaps matches TRBD2 (6 bases). CDR1 and CDR2 from the germline V gene are LGHDT and YNNKEL (reference sequence). V shed 4 bases and J shed 3 bases, with 13 bases lying between them. The CDR3 is 15 residues long. Written as DNA, the CDR3 is TGTGCCAGCAGCCCAGGCGGGGCTTTCTACAATGAGCAGTTCTTC. Its translation is CASSPGGAFYNEQFF.

V is TRBV9 and J is TRBJ2-1, with TRBD2 matching over 10 bases. The germline V gene encodes CDR1 SGDLS and CDR2 YYNGEE. The CDR3 sequence is 15 residues long. J lost 6 bases, V lost 3 bases, and 6 bases had no gene match. This CDR3 reads CASSEGASGSNEQFF. For the CDR3, the DNA is TGTGCCAGCAGCGAGGGGGCTAGCGGGAGCAATGAGCAGTTCTTC.

The chain uses TRBV5-5 and TRBJ2-7; 10 bases match TRBD1. V lost 4 bases to trimming and J lost 4 bases; unmatched junction nucleotides: 5. The germline CDR1 and CDR2 sequences are SGHKS and YYEKEE (reference sequence). The length of the CDR3 is 14 residues. The CDR3 DNA follows: TGTGCCAGCAGCCACGGACAGGGGGTGTACGAGCAGTACTTC. Translated, it gives CASSHGQGVYEQYF.

This clone is a singleton in its sample. The chain has TRBV21-1 and TRBJ2-7; the D call of TRBD1 is as the table states it, not checked on the DNA. TRBV21-1 is given as a pseudogene. The CDR3 totals 18 residues. CDR3 in DNA: TGTGCCAGCAGCCAACCCTACCCGGAGGGACAGGGAGTCGACGAGCAGTACTTC. Translated, it gives CASSQPYPEGQGVDEQYF.

CDR3 in DNA: TGTGCCAGTAGTCCGACTAGCGGGAGCGTCAATGAGCAGTTCTTC. It specifies CASSPTSGSVNEQFF. The chain recombines TRBV19 with TRBJ2-1; 12 positions match TRBD2. J was trimmed by 6 bases and V by 5 bases; bases with no gene match: 5. The CDR3 is made up of 15 amino acids. The germline CDR1 and CDR2 sequences are LNHDA and SQIVND (reference sequence).

This sequence joins TRBV5-1 and TRBJ1-1; weak D call: TRBD1 (6 bases). Trimming shortened V by 0 bases and J by 4 bases, and 13 bases separated the two germline ends. The CDR3 length is 15 residues. Per germline, CDR1 SGHRS and CDR2 YFSETQ. The CDR3 bases are TGCGCCAGCAGCTTGGAATGGTCACAGGGCACTGAAGCTTTCTTT. Translated: CASSLEWSQGTEAFF. Using reference TRBV5-1 and TRBJ1-1 for the parts outside the CDR3, the full variable domain is KAGVTQTPRYLIKTRGQQVTLSCSPISGHRSVSWYQQTPGQGLQFLFEYFSETQRNKGNFPGRFSGRQFSNSRSEMNVSTLELGDSALYLCASSLEWSQGTEAFFGQGTRLTVV.

V usage is TRBV5-1 and J usage is TRBJ1-2; the D gene is possibly TRBD1 (5 bases). CDR1 SGHRS and CDR2 YFSETQ come from the germline V gene. This CDR3 is 14 amino acids long. V was pared by 0 bases and J by 6 bases, with 12 bases between. CDR3 sequence: CASSLVQGKDGYTF. CDR3 sequence (DNA): TGCGCCAGCAGCTTGGTTCAGGGAAAGGATGGCTACACCTTC.